Listed here is a single T cell receptor (beta chain). Its specificity is not known. The method was immunoSEQ multiplex PCR; TCRdb's version includes in-frame clones alone and lacks a portion of them. The repertoire holds fewer than 85,000 clones, approximately 90% seen once, with roughly 0.42% in the top ten. This specimen belongs to a study of OX40 agonist ivuxolimab in advanced cancers. Across the study: Ivuxolimab, an antibody acting as an agonist of OX40 (CD134), was used to treat patients. Notes on the study in general: CD4+ and CD8+ T cells in blood underwent clonal expansion by week 6 at 0.1 to 3.0 mg/kg.

The junction had 5 bases not matched to a gene; V was cut back by 4 bases and J by 2 bases. Per the germline V gene, CDR1 is SGHVS and CDR2 is FQNEAQ. The CDR3 consists of 15 residues. The clonotype was recovered from an adult with an advanced solid tumor such as melanoma, head and neck, liver or kidney cancer. Sequencing used CD4+ or CD8+ T cells sorted from blood, obtained in a trial of the OX40 agonist ivuxolimab. The V call is TRBV7-8, the J call TRBJ2-4; 7 nucleotides line up with TRBD1. The CDR3 sequence: CASSSNRGTKNIQYF. Here the CDR3 DNA reads TGTGCCAGCAGCTCGAACAGGGGTACCAAAAACATTCAGTACTTC.